This T cell receptor beta chain was documented in a study of blood T cell repertoires in COVID-19. Study context: COVID-19 samples, acute and convalescent, were from the United States, Italy and Spain. Sources were T cells, B-cell-depleted T cells, or PBMCs; the material itself was cDNA or gDNA.

V lost 0 bases, J lost 4 bases, and 10 bases lay in between. This CDR3 is built from 16 residues. Germline CDR1 is SGHTA and CDR2 is FQGTGA. Original analysis: Cell counts per sample came from amplifying reference gene primers. Only in-frame clones appear in the TCRdb table, and some are missing; sequencing was by immunoSEQ multiplex PCR. V, J and clone size derive from that table, while D and trimming were established from the DNA sequence. The sample lists more than 35,000 clones, around 87% seen once, with more than 7.5% in the top ten. The chain has TRBV7-3 and TRBJ2-6; no reliable D call. This TCR came from a young man with active or convalescent COVID-19. The sample comprised peripheral blood. In DNA, the CDR3 is TGTGCCAGCAGCTTAACTGCCAGGTCCGGGGCCAACGTCCTGACTTTC. It yields the protein CASSLTARSGANVLTF.